Listed here are 8 T cell receptor beta chains from one sample, sequenced in a study of cytotoxic CD8 clonotypes in ibrutinib-treated CLL (dated by TCRdb to 2020 to 2022). The library was produced with the immunoSEQ multiplex PCR assay. Sourced from immuneACCESS, this table was stored by TCRdb with only in-frame sequences that have V and J called. A share of the clones is absent; for the studies checked, an unresolved V gene accounts for under half, and the remainder has no known explanation. Counted in this sample were 110,000 to 150,000 clones; around three quarters of them appeared once. Of the sample, 10% to 15% falls within the top ten clones. The time point tag for this specimen amounts to: 12 months on ibrutinib. The sequencing used PBMCs, collected after 12 months of ibrutinib treatment. The origin of the receptors is a human donor with chronic lymphocytic leukemia.

V usage is TRBV4-3 and J usage is TRBJ2-3; 7 bases line up with TRBD2. Unmatched junction bases numbered 13, after V lost 6 bases and J lost 4 bases. Germline V gene sequence: CDR1 LGHNA, CDR2 YSLEER. This CDR3 is built from 16 residues. Written as DNA, the CDR3 is TGCGCCAGCAGGGCGGGAGTTTTGGCTGGTGCAGATACGCAGTATTTT. Amino acids: CASRAGVLAGADTQYF.

The chain uses TRBV6-5 and TRBJ2-7; D assignment may be TRBD1 or TRBD2 (5 bases each). Trimming left V 0 bases short and J 3 bases short, with 9 bases between. The germline gives CDR1 MNHEY, CDR2 SVGAGI. This CDR3 has 14 amino acids. The CDR3 DNA is TGTGCCAGCAGTTACTCGAGGGGAGACTACGAGCAGTACTTC. This translates into CASSYSRGDYEQYF.

The gene calls are TRBV27 and TRBJ2-1, with 8 bases identical to TRBD2. CDR3 length equals 13 residues. Germline CDR1 is MNHEY and CDR2 is SMNVEV (reference sequence). V lost 3 bases, J lost 8 bases, and 3 bases stayed unmatched. CDR3 bases: TGTGCCAGCAGTTTGACTAGCGAGGATGAGCAGTTCTTC. This encodes CASSLTSEDEQFF.

V gene TRBV1 combines with J gene TRBJ2-5; the DNA was not compared with TRBD2, the D call given in the table. TRBV1 is a recognized pseudogene. The CDR3 totals 16 residues. The CDR3 sequence is CTSSQDRLAGMETQYF. CDR3 nucleotide sequence: TGCACCAGCAGCCAAGATCGGCTAGCGGGTATGGAGACCCAGTACTTC.

The rearrangement links TRBV5-4 to TRBJ2-7; TRBD1 matches 9 bases. Germline trimming cut 4 bases from V and 3 bases from J; bases unmatched to any gene: 14. Germline V CDR1 and CDR2: SGHNT, YYREEE (reference sequence). CDR3 length equals 17 residues. DNA for the CDR3: TGTGCCAGCAGCCGAGGGGGAACAGGGGGCAGAGGCTACGAGCAGTACTTC. It codes for CASSRGGTGGRGYEQYF.

The chain links TRBV19 to TRBJ2-5; D tentatively fits TRBD1 or TRBD2 (5 bases each). With 9 bases removed from V and 5 bases from J, the gap between germline ends came to 10 bases. Germline V CDR1 and CDR2: LNHDA, SQIVND (reference sequence). The CDR3 has 11 residues. The CDR3 DNA reads as TGTGCCAGCATGTGGGGGGAGACCCAGTACTTC. Encoded protein: CASMWGETQYF.

This clone was counted between two and nine times. The chain combines TRBV19 with TRBJ2-2; D is unclear. Germline-derived CDR1 and CDR2 are LNHDA and SQIVND (reference sequence). The CDR3 has 14 residues. With 1 base removed from V and 4 bases from J, the gap between germline ends came to 7 bases. CDR3 nucleotides: TGTGCCAGTAGTATAGTGAGCAGCACCGGGGAGCTGTTTTTT. This encodes CASSIVSSTGELFF.

This rearrangement joins TRBV6-5 to TRBJ2-2; possible D gene TRBD2, 6 bases. V lost 0 bases to trimming and J lost 7 bases, with 9 bases between them. Germline-derived CDR1 and CDR2 are MNHEY and SVGAGI. The CDR3 extends over 14 amino acids. The CDR3 nucleotides read TGTGCCAGCAGTTACTCTCTAGCGAGCGGGGAGCTGTTTTTT. Its protein is CASSYSLASGELFF.